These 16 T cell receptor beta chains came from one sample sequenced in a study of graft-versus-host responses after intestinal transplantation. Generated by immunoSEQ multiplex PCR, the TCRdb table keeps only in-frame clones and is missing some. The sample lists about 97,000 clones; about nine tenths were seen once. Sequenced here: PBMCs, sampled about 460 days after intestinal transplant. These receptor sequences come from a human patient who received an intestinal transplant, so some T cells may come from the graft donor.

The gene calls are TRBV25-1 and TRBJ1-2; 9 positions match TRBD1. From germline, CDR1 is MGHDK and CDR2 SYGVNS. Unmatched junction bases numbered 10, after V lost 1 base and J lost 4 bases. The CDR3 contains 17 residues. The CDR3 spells CASSESLGTGRSYGYTF. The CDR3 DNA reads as TGTGCCAGCAGTGAATCTCTAGGGACAGGGCGATCCTATGGCTACACCTTC.

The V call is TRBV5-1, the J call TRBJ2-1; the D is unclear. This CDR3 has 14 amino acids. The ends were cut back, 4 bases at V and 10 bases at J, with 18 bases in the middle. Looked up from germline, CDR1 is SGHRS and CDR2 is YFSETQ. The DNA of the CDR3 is TGCGCCAGCAGCAAAGACTCCGCACGCAGGGAGCAGTTCTTC. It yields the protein CASSKDSARREQFF.

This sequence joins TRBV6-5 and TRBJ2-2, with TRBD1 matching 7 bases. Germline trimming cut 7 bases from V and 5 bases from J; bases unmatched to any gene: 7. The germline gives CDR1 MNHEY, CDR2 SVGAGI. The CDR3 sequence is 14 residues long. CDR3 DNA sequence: TGTGCCAGCAATAACAGGGGCCGGACCGGGGAGCTGTTTTTT. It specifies CASNNRGRTGELFF.

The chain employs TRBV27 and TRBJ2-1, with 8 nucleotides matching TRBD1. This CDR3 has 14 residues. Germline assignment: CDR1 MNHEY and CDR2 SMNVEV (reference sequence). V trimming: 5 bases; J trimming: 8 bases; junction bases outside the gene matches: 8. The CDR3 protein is CASSPTGETDEQFF. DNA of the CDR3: TGTGCCAGCAGTCCGACAGGGGAGACGGATGAGCAGTTCTTC.

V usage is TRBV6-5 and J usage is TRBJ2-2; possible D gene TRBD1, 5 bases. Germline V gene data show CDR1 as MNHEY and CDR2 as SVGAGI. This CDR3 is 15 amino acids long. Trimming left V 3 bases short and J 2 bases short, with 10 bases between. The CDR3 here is CASSYVQVNTGELFF. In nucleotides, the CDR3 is TGTGCCAGCAGTTATGTACAGGTTAACACCGGGGAGCTGTTTTTT.

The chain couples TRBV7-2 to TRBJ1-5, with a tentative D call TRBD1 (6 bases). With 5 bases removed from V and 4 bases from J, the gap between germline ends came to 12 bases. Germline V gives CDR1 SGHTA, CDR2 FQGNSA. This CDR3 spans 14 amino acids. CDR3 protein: CASSRQRGNQPQHF. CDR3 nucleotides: TGTGCCAGCAGCAGACAGAGGGGGAATCAGCCCCAGCATTTT.

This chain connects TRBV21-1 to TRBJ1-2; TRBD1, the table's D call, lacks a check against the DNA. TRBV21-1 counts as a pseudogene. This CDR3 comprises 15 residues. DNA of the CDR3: TGTGCCAGCAGCAAGGGACAGGGAACCTTGTGGGGCTACACCTTC. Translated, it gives CASSKGQGTLWGYTF.

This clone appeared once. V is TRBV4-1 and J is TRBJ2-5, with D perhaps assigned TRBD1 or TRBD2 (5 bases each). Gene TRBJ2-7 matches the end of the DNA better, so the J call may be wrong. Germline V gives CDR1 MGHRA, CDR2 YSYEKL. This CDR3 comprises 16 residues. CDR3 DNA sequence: TGCGCCAGCAGCCCGGGGCTTGGGTCCTTCGGGTACGAGCAGTACTTC. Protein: CASSPGLGSFGYEQYF.

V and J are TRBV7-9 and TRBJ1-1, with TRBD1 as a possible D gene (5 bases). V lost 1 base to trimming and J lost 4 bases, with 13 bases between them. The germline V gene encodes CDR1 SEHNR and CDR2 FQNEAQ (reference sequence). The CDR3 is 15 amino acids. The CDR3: CASSLGGGFSTEAFF. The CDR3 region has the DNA TGTGCCAGCAGCTTAGGTGGGGGGTTCAGCACTGAAGCTTTCTTT.

The CDR3 nucleotides read TGTGCCAGCAGCTTATCCCTCAATGAGCAGTTCTTC. It yields the protein CASSLSLNEQFF. The rearrangement links TRBV7-8 to TRBJ2-1; D gene ambiguous. CDR1 and CDR2 (germline): SGHVS, FQNEAQ. This CDR3 spans 12 amino acids. Trimming took 2 bases from V and 6 from J, leaving 5 bases between them.

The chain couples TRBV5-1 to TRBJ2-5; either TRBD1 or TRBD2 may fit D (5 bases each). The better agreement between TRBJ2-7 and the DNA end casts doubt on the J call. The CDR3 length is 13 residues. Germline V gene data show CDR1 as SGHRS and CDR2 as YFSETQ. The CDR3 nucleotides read TGCGCCAGCAGCGACCTGGGACCCTACGAGCAGTACTTC. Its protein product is CASSDLGPYEQYF.

The CDR3 coding sequence is TGTGCTAGTGGTTTGGTACTGGCCAATCAGCCCCAGCATTTT. This translates into CASGLVLANQPQHF. V is TRBV12-5 and J is TRBJ1-5; D ambiguous. Trimming took off 0 bases at V and 3 bases at J, with 6 bases between the two ends. The CDR3 runs 14 residues. The germline gives CDR1 LGHNT, CDR2 FRNRAP. Looking up the rest from reference TRBV12-5 and TRBJ1-5 gives the full variable domain: DARVTQTPRHKVTEMGQEVTMRCQPILGHNTVFWYRQTMMQGLELLAYFRNRAPLDDSGMPKDRFSAEMPDATLATLKIQPSEPRDSAVYFCASGLVLANQPQHFGDGTRLSIL.

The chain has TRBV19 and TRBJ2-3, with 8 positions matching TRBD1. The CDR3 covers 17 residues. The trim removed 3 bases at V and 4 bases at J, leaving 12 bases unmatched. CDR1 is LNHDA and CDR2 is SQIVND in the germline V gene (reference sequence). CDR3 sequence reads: CASSISPRGLRSDTQYF. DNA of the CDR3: TGTGCCAGTAGTATTTCCCCCAGGGGGCTCAGATCAGATACGCAGTATTTT.

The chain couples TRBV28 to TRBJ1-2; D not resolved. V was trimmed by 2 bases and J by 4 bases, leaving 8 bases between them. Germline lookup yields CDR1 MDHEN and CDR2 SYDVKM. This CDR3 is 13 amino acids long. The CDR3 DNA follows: TGTGCCAGCAGTTTAGGGTATGCCTATGGCTACACCTTC. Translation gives CASSLGYAYGYTF.

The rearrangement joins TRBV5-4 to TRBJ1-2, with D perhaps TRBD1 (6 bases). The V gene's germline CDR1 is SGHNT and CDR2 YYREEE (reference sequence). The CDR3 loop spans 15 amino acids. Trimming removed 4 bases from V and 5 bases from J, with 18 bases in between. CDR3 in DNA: TGTGCCAGCAGCCGCCCGGGTGGGGGGCGATATGGCTACACCTTC. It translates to CASSRPGGGRYGYTF.

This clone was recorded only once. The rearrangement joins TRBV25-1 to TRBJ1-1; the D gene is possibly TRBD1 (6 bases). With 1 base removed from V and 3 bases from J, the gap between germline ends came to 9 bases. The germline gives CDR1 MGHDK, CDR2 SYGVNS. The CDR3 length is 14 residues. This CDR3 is CASSEWGQHTEAFF. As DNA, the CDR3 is TGTGCCAGCAGTGAATGGGGGCAGCACACTGAAGCTTTCTTT. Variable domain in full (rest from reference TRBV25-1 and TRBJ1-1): EADIYQTPRYLVIGTGKKITLECSQTMGHDKMYWYQQDPGMELHLIHYSYGVNSTEKGDLSSESTVSRIRTEHFPLTLESARPSHTSQYLCASSEWGQHTEAFFGQGTRLTVV.